This TCR beta chain was observed in a study of breast tumors, draining lymph nodes, adjacent tissues. Axillary draining lymph nodes of breast cancer patients supplied the node samples. V shed 0 bases and J shed 8 bases, with 20 bases lying between them. This CDR3 spans 17 amino acids. The germline V gene has CDR1 SGHKS and CDR2 YYEKEE (reference sequence). This clonotype was picked up many times. TCRdb re-derived calls from the multiplex PCR reads in MiXCR, one entry per CDR3 protein. The sample has about 180,000 distinct CDR3 sequences, around 35% seen once. This clonotype was obtained from a female donor with breast cancer. Some clones in this sample may be carry-over from other donors' samples. The chain carries TRBV5-5 and TRBJ1-4; tentative D call: TRBD1 (5 bases). Sequencing was performed on axillary lymph node tissue. CDR3 amino acids: CASSLAPPTAPREKLFF. DNA for the CDR3: TGTGCCAGCAGCTTGGCCCCGCCGACAGCCCCCCGGGAAAAACTGTTTTTT. Based on the CDR3 plus reference TRBV5-5 and TRBJ1-4, the full variable domain is DAGVTQSPTHLIKTRGQQVTLRCSPISGHKSVSWYQQVLGQGPQFIFQYYEKEERGRGNFPDRFSARQFPNYSSELNVNALLLGDSALYLCASSLAPPTAPREKLFFGSGTQLSVL.